Reported below is one T cell receptor beta chain. Using immunoSEQ multiplex PCR, the repertoire was profiled, and TCRdb retains in-frame clones only, with some absent. This sample has about 250,000 clones, with about 87% found just once. The record originates from a study of blood T cell repertoires in COVID-19. Study-wide context: Collection of acute and convalescent COVID-19 samples took place in the United States, Italy and Spain. Sample material is recorded as cDNA or gDNA derived from T cells, B-cell-depleted T cells, or PBMCs.

Cohorts were assigned according to the clinical history that participants reported. In Cohort 3, a recovered donor had either two negative PCRs, clearance, or symptom resolution. This TCR derives from a woman aged 50 to 60 who had recovered from COVID-19. The sequenced material came from PBMCs or T cells enriched from blood (not recorded which).

CDR3 in amino acids: CASSEALWQGGQPQHF. CDR3 DNA: TGTGCCAGCAGTGAAGCGCTTTGGCAGGGGGGTCAGCCCCAGCATTTT. J is TRBJ1-5 and V is TRBV2; 7 bases fit TRBD1. CDR3 length: 16 residues. V was clipped by 0 bases and J by 6 bases; unmatched bases: 8. Germline V lookup: CDR1 SNHLY, CDR2 FYNNEI.